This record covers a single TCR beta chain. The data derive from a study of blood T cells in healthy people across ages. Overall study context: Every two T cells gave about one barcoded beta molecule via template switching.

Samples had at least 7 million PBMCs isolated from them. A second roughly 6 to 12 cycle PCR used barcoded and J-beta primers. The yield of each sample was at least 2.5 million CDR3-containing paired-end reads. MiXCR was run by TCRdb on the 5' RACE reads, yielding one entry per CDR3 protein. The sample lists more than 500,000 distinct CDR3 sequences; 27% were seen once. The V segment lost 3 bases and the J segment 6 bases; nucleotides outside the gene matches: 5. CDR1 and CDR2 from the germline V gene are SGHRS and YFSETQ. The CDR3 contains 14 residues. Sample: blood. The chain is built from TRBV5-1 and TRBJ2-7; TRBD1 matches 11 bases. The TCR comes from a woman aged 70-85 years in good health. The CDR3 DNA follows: TGCGCCAGCAGCTCACGGGACAGGGGGGGCGAGCAGTACTTC. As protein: CASSSRDRGGEQYF.